This entry describes one TCR beta chain. This sample was included in a study of CD8 T cells in Susac syndrome. A quantity of about 0.5 to 1 ug RNA underwent reverse transcription using random hexamers. Each CDR3 protein gets one entry after TCRdb re-called the immunoSEQ multiplex PCR reads with MiXCR. The data hold about 25,000 distinct CDR3 sequences, with about 93% observed a single time. The CDR3 totals 18 residues. V was pared by 0 bases and J by 3 bases, with 9 bases of the junction left unmatched. CDR1 is SGHDT and CDR2 is YYEEEE in the germline V gene. The sequence was collected from a human donor in good health. The V gene is TRBV5-6, the J gene TRBJ2-2; 9 bases agree with TRBD1. The sample comprised CD8+ T cells from PBMCs. CDR3 in amino acids: CASSLDRTGTGYTGELFF. For the CDR3, the DNA is TGTGCCAGCAGCTTGGATCGAACAGGGACAGGGTACACCGGGGAGCTGTTTTTT. The variable domain in full, with the rest retrieved from reference TRBV5-6 and TRBJ2-2, is DAGVTQSPTHLIKTRGQQVTLRCSPKSGHDTVSWYQQALGQGPQFIFQYYEEEERQRGNFPDRFSGHQFPNYSSELNVNALLLGDSALYLCASSLDRTGTGYTGELFFGEGSRLTVL.